This is a list of T cell receptor beta chains from one sample in a study of T cell responses to AZD1222 COVID-19 vaccine. The assay was immunoSEQ multiplex PCR, and TCRdb's table has in-frame clones only and misses some. In the table there are under 200,000 clones, roughly nine tenths of which are singletons. This specimen consisted of peripheral blood, obtained on day 0 of AZD1222 vaccination. These receptors came from an adult in good health. The CDR3 runs from the conserved cysteine through the conserved F or W.

v_gene | CDR3aa
TRBV4-3 | CASSQETSVGWTGGKYGELFF
TRBV5-1 | CASSEWGGNTEAFF
TRBV2 | CASSPDRGVSYEQYF
TRBV14 | CASSQVGQRSYEQYF
TRBV28 | CASSQTGTANEKLFF
TRBV15 | CATSRAGVTPSGELFF
TRBV6-5 | CASSPEITGELFF
TRBV19 | CASSPGAQNYEQYF
TRBV7-2 | CASSFQRLDGYGYTF
TRBV5-1 | CASSWVSARTDTQYF
TRBV19 | CASSIEAQGDTQYF
TRBV19 | CASSIPGEGSPQHF
TRBV28 | CASSPISFRYYAYEQYF
TRBV15 | CATSATGLAGGYYTQYF
TRBV21-1 | CASRITVCGAESSGNTIYF
TRBV14 | CASRLTGGIYGYTF
TRBV9 | CASSVAPGGSGNEKLFF
TRBV28 | CASSYSGRDFSTDTQYF
TRBV5-5 | CASSLEGSYGYTF
TRBV5-6 | CASSPPRDFNTEAFF
TRBV28 | CASSLGESGNTIYF
TRBV5-1 | CASSLVGELETQYF
TRBV10-1 | CASSEGTGELFF
TRBV9 | CASSVQGNEQFF
TRBV30 | CAGNRGQKLFF
TRBV19 | CASTGGADTQYF
TRBV28 | CASRPQGAISYEQYF
TRBV4-3 | CASSQDLRGVNQPQHF
TRBV4-1 | CASSPSWLGGNYGYTF
TRBV18 | CASSQSRQGDGYTF
TRBV5-1 | CASSLKIDRSSYEQYF
TRBV6-5 | CASRIAGVVEQYF
TRBV7-9 | CASSLFVRGGWAGTEAFF
TRBV19 | CASSAPGTSDEKLFF
TRBV10-1 | CASSGGQDNSPLHF
TRBV18 | CASSPASFEEYEQYF
TRBV29-1 | CSVASRNTEAFF
TRBV5-8 | CASSFGAGRVNEKLFF